The TCR beta chain described here comes from a study of blood T cell repertoires in COVID-19. Study context: The United States, Italy and Spain supplied acute and convalescent COVID-19 samples. T cells, B-cell-depleted T cells, or PBMCs provided the cDNA or gDNA that served as material.

In the original processing: Reference gene primer amplification gave nucleated cell count estimates. Profiled with immunoSEQ multiplex PCR; TCRdb holds only in-frame clones, not every one. For V, J and clone size, that table is used; D and trimming come from the DNA. The sample consists of some 260,000 clones, 85% to 90% of them appearing once. In germline, CDR1 is SGDLS, CDR2 YYNGEE. The CDR3 extends over 16 amino acids. V dropped 3 bases and J dropped 0 bases, with 15 bases sitting between them. The sequencing input was peripheral blood. The chain combines TRBV9 with TRBJ1-1; D might be TRBD1 (6 bases). The receptor was derived from a woman aged 40 to 50 who had recovered from COVID-19. DNA of the CDR3: TGTGCCAGCAGCGCCCTGGGGGCCACCATGAACACTGAAGCTTTCTTT. It translates to CASSALGATMNTEAFF.